The TCR beta chain under discussion was sequenced for a study of T-cell reconstitution after alpha-beta-depleted transplantation in children. Unique molecular identifiers featured in how the TCRbeta library was prepared. From the PCR reads, TCRdb called clonotypes with MiXCR, one entry per CDR3 protein. The sample lists under 300,000 distinct CDR3 sequences; around a tenth were seen once. In this sample, this clonotype turned up many times. This CDR3 is 13 amino acids long. The germline V gene encodes CDR1 KGHDR and CDR2 SFDVKD. V shed 3 bases and J shed 5 bases, with 8 bases lying between them. The source of this sequence is a male patient between 2 and 10 years old who had a stem cell transplant for chronic granulomatous disease, so the T cells may come from the graft donor. V is TRBV24-1 and J is TRBJ2-3, with D maybe TRBD2 (6 bases). The sequences come from peripheral blood, collected 180 days after TCRalphabeta/CD19-depleted stem cell transplant. The CDR3 nucleotides read TGTGCCACCAGTGATAGGAGGGTAGATACGCAGTATTTT. Translated: CATSDRRVDTQYF.